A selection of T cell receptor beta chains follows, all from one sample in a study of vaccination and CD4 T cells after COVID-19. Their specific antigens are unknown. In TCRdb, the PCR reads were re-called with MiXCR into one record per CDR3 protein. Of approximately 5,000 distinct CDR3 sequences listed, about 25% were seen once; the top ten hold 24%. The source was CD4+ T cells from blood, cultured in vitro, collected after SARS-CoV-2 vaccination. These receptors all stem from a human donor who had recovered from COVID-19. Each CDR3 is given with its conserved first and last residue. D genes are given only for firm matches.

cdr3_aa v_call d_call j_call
CSAHSGAQWDYGYTF TRBV20-1 - TRBJ1-2
CASTRSGTGSDEQYF TRBV28 TRBD1 TRBJ2-7
CASSTDAVLTF TRBV2 - TRBJ2-6
CASSLWGDGARKEQYF TRBV28 - TRBJ2-7
CSAGAGSGRGQETQYF TRBV29-1 TRBD2 TRBJ2-5
CSAGGGRGSNTEAFF TRBV29-1 TRBD1 TRBJ1-1
CASSTAGRTGNGAEQFF TRBV19 TRBD1 TRBJ2-1
CASSYDLGTGPTTMRQFF TRBV6-2/TRBV6-3 - TRBJ2-1
CASSPEGRTNQPQHF TRBV28 - TRBJ1-5
CASSSGISTDTQYF TRBV6-1 TRBD2 TRBJ2-3
CATSPLQGSTEAFF TRBV24-1 - TRBJ1-1
CSARGLYSGGTDTQYF TRBV20-1 TRBD2 TRBJ2-3
CASSRTGAYGYTF TRBV28 TRBD1 TRBJ1-2
CASSLVPASGKYFYEQYF TRBV7-2 TRBD2 TRBJ2-7
CSAPLIETQYF TRBV20-1 - TRBJ2-5
CASSLSNPGGSTYEQYF TRBV27 TRBD1 TRBJ2-7
CASSPAGGDSNQPQHF TRBV4-2 - TRBJ1-5
CSARGTGKLASYEQYF TRBV20-1 - TRBJ2-7
CSARDPVRNTIYF TRBV20-1 - TRBJ1-3
CASSPGLAVYNEQFF TRBV7-8 TRBD2 TRBJ2-1
CASSQDGGTSGRARNEQFF TRBV4-3 TRBD2 TRBJ2-1
CASSTTRGQFF TRBV28 - TRBJ2-1
CASSSQTLAGAGELFF TRBV28 TRBD2 TRBJ2-2
CASSLGAGANVLTF TRBV5-1 - TRBJ2-6
CASSLPGTGRVEQYF TRBV28 TRBD1 TRBJ2-7
CSAPGQTDYGYTF TRBV20-1 - TRBJ1-2
CARGVNYEQYF TRBV19 - TRBJ2-7
CASSIRPSSGANVLTF TRBV19 - TRBJ2-6
CASSYGTGEQETQYF TRBV6-2/TRBV6-3 TRBD1 TRBJ2-5
CATSRDAQGAYYEQYF TRBV15 - TRBJ2-7
CATSRGLGLTLSEQYF TRBV15 - TRBJ2-7
CASFPEFSRVVQPQHF TRBV6-1 - TRBJ1-5
CASSLKALSLYEQYF TRBV7-8 - TRBJ2-7
CASVGAWEQYF TRBV6-1 - TRBJ2-7
CSVGGDGGTEQYF TRBV29-1 TRBD2 TRBJ2-7
CSAIKGRINQPQHF TRBV20-1 - TRBJ1-5
CSAPSGSQETQYF TRBV20-1 TRBD2 TRBJ2-5
CASSLGLADLGEQFF TRBV11-3 TRBD2 TRBJ2-1
CASRGQGSQPQHF TRBV6-2/TRBV6-3 TRBD1 TRBJ1-5
CSLSGGDYNEQFF TRBV20-1 - TRBJ2-1
CASSPGTGHSPLHF TRBV28 TRBD1 TRBJ1-6
CASSFGTVRNTEAFF TRBV6-5 TRBD1 TRBJ1-1